The 11 T cell receptor beta chains given below trace back to one sample, sequenced in a study of T cell changes during pregnancy in multiple sclerosis. Libraries were prepared by immunoSEQ multiplex PCR; TCRdb keeps only in-frame clonotypes and omits some of them. The table has about 36,000 clones, around 93% seen once. The sequencing used CD4+ T cells from peripheral blood mononuclear cells, collected in the first trimester of pregnancy. These receptors were collected from a female donor with multiple sclerosis, enrolled in a pregnancy study.

The V and J genes are TRBV7-9 and TRBJ1-1; D may be TRBD1 (5 bases). There are 15 residues in the CDR3. Deletions cut 0 bases from V and 3 bases from J, with 11 bases between. Germline V gene data show CDR1 as SEHNR and CDR2 as FQNEAQ (reference sequence). This chain's CDR3 is CASSLARGGDTEAFF. In DNA form, the CDR3 reads TGTGCCAGCAGCTTAGCGAGGGGAGGCGACACTGAAGCTTTCTTT.

V and J are TRBV19 and TRBJ2-2, with TRBD1 matching over 7 bases. CDR1 and CDR2 (germline): LNHDA, SQIVND (reference sequence). The CDR3 is made up of 14 amino acids. Germline trimming cut 10 bases from V and 2 bases from J; bases unmatched to any gene: 7. The CDR3 spells CATRGSLNTGELFF. DNA of the CDR3: TGTGCCACCAGGGGGTCCTTAAACACCGGGGAGCTGTTTTTT.

A few counts support this clone. The rearrangement joins TRBV20-1 to TRBJ1-2; maybe TRBD1 (5 bases). The V end lost 6 bases, the J end lost 14 bases, and 19 bases lay between the germline ends. CDR1 DFQATT and CDR2 SNEGSKA come from the germline V gene (reference sequence). The CDR3 totals 11 residues. CDR3 in amino acids: CSASVGQGGTF. The CDR3 region has the DNA TGCAGTGCCAGTGTGGGGCAGGGTGGTACCTTC.

The chain joins TRBV5-1 to TRBJ2-7; 14 positions agree with TRBD2. From germline, CDR1 is SGHRS and CDR2 YFSETQ. V dropped 2 bases and J dropped 0; count of bases not matched to a gene: 4. CDR3 length: 17 residues. The chain's CDR3 is CASSLGLAGGSSYEQYF. The CDR3, as DNA: TGCGCCAGCAGCTTAGGACTAGCGGGGGGAAGCTCCTACGAGCAGTACTTC.

This clone came up once. This CDR3 is CASSVDQKTQYF. CDR3 sequence (DNA): TGTGCCAGCAGCGTAGATCAGAAGACCCAGTACTTC. The rearrangement uses TRBV9 and TRBJ2-5; no definite D call. Germline V lookup: CDR1 SGDLS, CDR2 YYNGEE. V was cut by 0 bases and J by 6 bases, with 6 bases left in between. CDR3 size: 12 residues.

The chain recombines TRBV15 with TRBJ2-5; TRBD1 aligns across 7 bases. Germline V lookup: CDR1 LNHNV, CDR2 YYDKDF (reference sequence). The CDR3 contains 16 residues. After removal of 0 bases from V and 5 bases from J, the junction contained 9 bases not matched to a gene. This chain's CDR3 is CATSRDRQGVTETQYF. CDR3 in DNA: TGTGCCACCAGCAGAGATAGACAGGGCGTCACGGAGACCCAGTACTTC. Looking up the rest from reference TRBV15 and TRBJ2-5 gives the full variable domain: DAMVIQNPRYQVTQFGKPVTLSCSQTLNHNVMYWYQQKSSQAPKLLFHYYDKDFNNEADTPDNFQSRRPNTSFCFLDIRSPGLGDTAMYLCATSRDRQGVTETQYFGPGTRLLVL.

V gene TRBV5-6 combines with J gene TRBJ2-7; no clear D. The germline V gene encodes CDR1 SGHDT and CDR2 YYEEEE. V shed 0 bases and J shed 2 bases, with 3 bases lying between them. The CDR3 is made up of 12 amino acids. The CDR3 region has the DNA TGTGCCAGCAGCTTGGCTACCTACGAGCAGTACTTC. As protein: CASSLATYEQYF.

This chain joins TRBV9 and TRBJ2-3; tentatively, D is TRBD1 (6 bases). CDR1 SGDLS and CDR2 YYNGEE come from the germline V gene. The CDR3 is made up of 12 amino acids. With 1 base removed from V and 10 bases from J, the gap between germline ends came to 10 bases. CDR3 sequence: CASSVPSGAQYF. The DNA of the CDR3 is TGTGCCAGCAGCGTACCCTCAGGGGCGCAGTATTTT. The full variable domain, its missing parts supplied by reference TRBV9 and TRBJ2-3, is DSGVTQTPKHLITATGQRVTLRCSPRSGDLSVYWYQQSLDQGLQFLIQYYNGEERAKGNILERFSAQQFPDLHSELNLSSLELGDSALYFCASSVPSGAQYFGPGTRLTVL.

The V and J genes are TRBV7-9 and TRBJ2-2; TRBD1 is a possible D gene (5 bases). The germline V and J ends were trimmed by 3 bases and 5 bases, with 13 bases remaining between them. Germline assignment: CDR1 SEHNR and CDR2 FQNEAQ (reference sequence). This CDR3 comprises 15 residues. CDR3 protein: CASSFVPGITGELFF. CDR3 in DNA: TGTGCCAGCAGCTTTGTCCCAGGGATAACCGGGGAGCTGTTTTTT.

Comment on this clone: A junction end diverges from the germline sequence, so it may reflect a read error. V gene TRBV9 combines with J gene TRBJ2-7; a weak D match, TRBD1 (5 bases). The length of the CDR3 is 10 residues. The germline V gene has CDR1 SGDLS and CDR2 YYNGEE. CDR3: CASTPGHDRF. Written as DNA, the CDR3 is TGTGCCAGCACTCCCGGACATGATCGTTTC.

The chain uses TRBV2 and TRBJ1-2; TRBD1 agrees at 7 bases. J lost 8 bases, V lost 6 bases, and 12 bases had no gene match. The CDR3 consists of 14 residues. The V gene's germline CDR1 is SNHLY and CDR2 FYNNEI. CDR3 residues: CASSDNRGAGGYTF. CDR3 in DNA: TGTGCCAGCAGCGACAACAGGGGCGCCGGGGGCTACACCTTC.